This T cell receptor (beta chain) derives from a study of blood T cell repertoires in COVID-19. In the study overall: From T cells, B-cell-depleted T cells, or PBMCs came the material, which was cDNA or gDNA.

In the study's own analysis: From reference gene primer amplification, estimates of nucleated cell counts were derived. Method: immunoSEQ multiplex PCR; TCRdb's copy keeps in-frame clones and lacks some. From that table come the V and J calls and clone size; the DNA was used to work out D and trimming. Seen here are roughly 200,000 clones, 75% to 90% observed once, and the top ten hold around 6.9%. The CDR3 is 17 amino acids. Trimming cost V 0 bases and J 2 bases, with 17 bases left between them. CDR1 and CDR2 from the germline V gene are LGHDT and YNNKEL (reference sequence). The receptor comes from a man in his sixties with acute or convalescent COVID-19. The sample was peripheral blood. The J gene is TRBJ2-7, the V gene TRBV3-1 (or the pseudogene TRBV3-2), with a weak D call TRBD2 (5 bases). The CDR3 spells CASSQDSEQRRTYEQYF. CDR3 nucleotide sequence: TGTGCCAGCAGCCAAGATTCGGAACAGAGGAGGACCTACGAGCAGTACTTC.